This T cell receptor beta chain was recorded in a study of T cell responses to AZD1222 COVID-19 vaccine. Sequenced by immunoSEQ multiplex PCR; TCRdb stores in-frame clones only, minus some. The sample contains about 100,000 clones, about 92% of which appear only once. The CDR3 totals 13 residues. Germline CDR1 reads SGDLS; CDR2 reads YYNGEE. V lost 5 bases to trimming and J lost 0 bases, with 8 bases between them. The specimen was peripheral blood, collected on day 0 of AZD1222 vaccination. The TCR sequence derives from an adult in good health. The V gene is TRBV9, the J gene TRBJ1-1; D is unresolved. DNA of the CDR3: TGTGCCAGCAGTGGGGTCGTGAACACTGAAGCTTTCTTT. Protein sequence: CASSGVVNTEAFF.